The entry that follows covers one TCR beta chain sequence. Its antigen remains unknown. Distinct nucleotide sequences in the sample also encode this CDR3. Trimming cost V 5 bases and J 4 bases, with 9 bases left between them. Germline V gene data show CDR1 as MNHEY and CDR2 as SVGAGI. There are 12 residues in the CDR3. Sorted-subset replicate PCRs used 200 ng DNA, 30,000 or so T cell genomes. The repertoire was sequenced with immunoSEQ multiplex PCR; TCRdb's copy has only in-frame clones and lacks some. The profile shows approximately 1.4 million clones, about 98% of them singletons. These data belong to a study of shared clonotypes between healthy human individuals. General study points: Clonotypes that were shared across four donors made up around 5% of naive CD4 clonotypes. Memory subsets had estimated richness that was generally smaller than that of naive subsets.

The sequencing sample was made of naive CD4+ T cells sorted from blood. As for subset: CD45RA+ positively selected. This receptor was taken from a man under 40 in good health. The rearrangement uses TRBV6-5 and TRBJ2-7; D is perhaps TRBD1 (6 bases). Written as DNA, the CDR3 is TGTGCCAGCAGTCAAACAGGGTACGAGCAGTACTTC. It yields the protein CASSQTGYEQYF.